The source of this TCR beta chain is a study of shared clonotypes between healthy human individuals. About the research overall: Per donor, three plates held CD4 naive cells, three held CD4 memory, two held CD8 naive and one held CD8 memory. Study-wide results and limits: An expected dependence of interdonor clonotype sharing on sequencing depth was noted.

This clone was observed once. Its antigen remains unidentified. CD8 cells classed as naive were CD45RO-negative and positively selected for CCR7, excluding terminally differentiated effector memory CD45RA+ cells. Only Caucasian adults living in Nashville, Tennessee served as donors. Every subset's genomic DNA went evenly onto several immunoSEQ plates. The data were produced by immunoSEQ multiplex PCR, yet TCRdb's version contains in-frame clones alone and is incomplete. The repertoire has just over 2,000,000 clones, 85% to 95% of them found once; the top ten carry roughly 1%. The sequenced sample consisted of naive CD8+ T cells sorted from blood. This clonotype originated in a man aged 18 to 30 in good health.

The CDR3 region is CASSYGGPTNEKLFF. The CDR3, as DNA: TGTGCCAGCAGTTATGGGGGCCCCACTAATGAAAAACTGTTTTTT. The V call is TRBV27, the J call TRBJ1-4; D is possibly TRBD1 (6 bases). V lost 4 bases, J lost 2 bases, and 11 bases lay in between. Germline V gives CDR1 MNHEY, CDR2 SMNVEV (reference sequence). The CDR3 runs to 15 residues.